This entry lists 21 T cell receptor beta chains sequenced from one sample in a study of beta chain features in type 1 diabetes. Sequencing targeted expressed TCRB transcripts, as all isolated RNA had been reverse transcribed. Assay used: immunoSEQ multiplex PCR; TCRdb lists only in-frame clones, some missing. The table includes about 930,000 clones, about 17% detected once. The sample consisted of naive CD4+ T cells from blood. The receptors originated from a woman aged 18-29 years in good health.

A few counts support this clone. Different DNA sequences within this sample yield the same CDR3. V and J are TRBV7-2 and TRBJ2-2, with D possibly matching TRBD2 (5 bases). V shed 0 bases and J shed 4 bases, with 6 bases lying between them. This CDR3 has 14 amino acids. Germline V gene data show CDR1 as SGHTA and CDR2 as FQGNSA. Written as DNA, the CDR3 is TGTGCCAGCAGCTTAGCACGGGGCACCGGGGAGCTGTTTTTT. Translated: CASSLARGTGELFF.

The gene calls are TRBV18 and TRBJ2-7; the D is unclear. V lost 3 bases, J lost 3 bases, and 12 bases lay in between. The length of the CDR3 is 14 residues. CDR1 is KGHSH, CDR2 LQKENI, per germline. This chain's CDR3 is CASSPSVARYEQYF. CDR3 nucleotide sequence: TGTGCCAGCTCACCCTCTGTGGCTCGCTACGAGCAGTACTTC.

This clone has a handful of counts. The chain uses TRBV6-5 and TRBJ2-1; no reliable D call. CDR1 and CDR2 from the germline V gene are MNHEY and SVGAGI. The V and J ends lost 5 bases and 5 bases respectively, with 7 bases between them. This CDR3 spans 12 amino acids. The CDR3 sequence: CASSQHNNEQFF. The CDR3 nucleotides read TGTGCCAGCAGTCAACACAACAATGAGCAGTTCTTC.

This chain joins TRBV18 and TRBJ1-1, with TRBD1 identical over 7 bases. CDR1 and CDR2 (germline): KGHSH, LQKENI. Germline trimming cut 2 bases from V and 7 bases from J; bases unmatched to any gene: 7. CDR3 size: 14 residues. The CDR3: CASSPRAGGSEAFF. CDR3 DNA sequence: TGTGCCAGCTCACCAAGGGCAGGGGGGAGTGAAGCTTTCTTT.

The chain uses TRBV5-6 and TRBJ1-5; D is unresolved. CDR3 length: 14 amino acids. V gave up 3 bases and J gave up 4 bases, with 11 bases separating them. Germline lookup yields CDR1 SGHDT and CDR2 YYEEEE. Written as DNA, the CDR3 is TGTGCCAGCAGCTCCCACGGAGGGAATCAGCCCCAGCATTTT. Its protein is CASSSHGGNQPQHF.

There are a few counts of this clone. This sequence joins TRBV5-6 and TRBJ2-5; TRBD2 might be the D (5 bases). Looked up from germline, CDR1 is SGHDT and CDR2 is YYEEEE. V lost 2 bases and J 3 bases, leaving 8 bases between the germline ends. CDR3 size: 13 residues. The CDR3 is CASSLAVKETQYF. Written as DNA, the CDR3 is TGTGCCAGCAGCTTAGCGGTCAAAGAGACCCAGTACTTC.

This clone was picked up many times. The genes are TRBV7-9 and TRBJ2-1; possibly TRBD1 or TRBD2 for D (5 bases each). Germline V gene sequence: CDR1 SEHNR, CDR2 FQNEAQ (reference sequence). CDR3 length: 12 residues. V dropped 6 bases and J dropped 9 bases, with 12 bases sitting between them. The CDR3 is CASRATRGEQFF. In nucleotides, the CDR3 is TGTGCCAGCAGAGCGACGAGGGGTGAGCAGTTCTTC.

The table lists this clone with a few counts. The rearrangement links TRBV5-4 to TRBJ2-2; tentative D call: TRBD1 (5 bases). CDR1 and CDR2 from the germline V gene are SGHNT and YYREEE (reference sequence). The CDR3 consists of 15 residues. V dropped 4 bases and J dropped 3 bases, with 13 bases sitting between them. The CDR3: CASSPAGLYTGELFF. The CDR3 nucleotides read TGTGCCAGCAGCCCCGCAGGGCTCTACACCGGGGAGCTGTTTTTT.

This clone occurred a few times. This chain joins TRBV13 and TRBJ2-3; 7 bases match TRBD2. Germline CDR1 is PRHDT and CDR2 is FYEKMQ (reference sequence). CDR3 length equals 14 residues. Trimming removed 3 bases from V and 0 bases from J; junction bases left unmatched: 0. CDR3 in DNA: TGTGCCAGCAGCTTTAGCGGGAGCACAGATACGCAGTATTTT. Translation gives CASSFSGSTDTQYF.

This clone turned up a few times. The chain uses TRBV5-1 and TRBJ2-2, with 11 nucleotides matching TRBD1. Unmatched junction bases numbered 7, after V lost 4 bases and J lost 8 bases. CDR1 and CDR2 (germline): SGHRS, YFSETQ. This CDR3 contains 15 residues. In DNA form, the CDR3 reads TGCGCCAGCAGCATAGGACAGGGGGCGAGTGGGGAGCTGTTTTTT. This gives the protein CASSIGQGASGELFF.

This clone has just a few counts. The CDR3 DNA follows: TGCGCCAGCAGCACAGCATTCACAGGGGCCCCGACGCAGTATTTT. It yields the protein CASSTAFTGAPTQYF. This chain joins TRBV5-1 and TRBJ2-3; TRBD1 aligns across 7 bases. Germline V gene sequence: CDR1 SGHRS, CDR2 YFSETQ. This CDR3 spans 15 amino acids. The J segment lost 9 bases and the V segment lost 4 bases, leaving 14 bases of the junction unmatched.

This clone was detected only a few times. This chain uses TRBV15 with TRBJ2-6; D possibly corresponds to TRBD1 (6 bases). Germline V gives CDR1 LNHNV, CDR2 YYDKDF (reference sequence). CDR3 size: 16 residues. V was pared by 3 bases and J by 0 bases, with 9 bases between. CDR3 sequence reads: CATSSQGYSGANVLTF. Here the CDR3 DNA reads TGTGCCACCAGCAGTCAGGGGTACTCTGGGGCCAACGTCCTGACTTTC.

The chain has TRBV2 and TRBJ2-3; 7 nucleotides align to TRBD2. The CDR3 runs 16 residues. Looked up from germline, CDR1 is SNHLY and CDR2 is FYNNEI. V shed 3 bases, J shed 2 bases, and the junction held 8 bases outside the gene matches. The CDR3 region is CASSDQWEGPTDTQYF. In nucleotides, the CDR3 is TGTGCCAGCAGTGACCAGTGGGAGGGCCCCACAGATACGCAGTATTTT.

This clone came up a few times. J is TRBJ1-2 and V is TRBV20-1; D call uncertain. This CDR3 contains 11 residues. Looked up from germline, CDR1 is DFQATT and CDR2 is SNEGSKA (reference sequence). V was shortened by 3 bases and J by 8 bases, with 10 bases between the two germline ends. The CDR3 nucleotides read TGCAGTGCTAGCGAGCAGATGGGCTACACCTTC. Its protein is CSASEQMGYTF.

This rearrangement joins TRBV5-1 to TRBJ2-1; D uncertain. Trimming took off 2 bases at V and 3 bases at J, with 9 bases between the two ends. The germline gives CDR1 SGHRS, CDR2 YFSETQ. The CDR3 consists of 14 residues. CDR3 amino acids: CASSFGRNYNEQFF. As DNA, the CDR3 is TGCGCCAGCAGCTTCGGGCGGAACTACAATGAGCAGTTCTTC.

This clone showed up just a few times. CDR3 protein: CASSLVGTSAIYEQYF. The CDR3 nucleotides are TGTGCCAGCAGCCTAGTTGGGACTAGCGCTATCTACGAGCAGTACTTC. This sequence joins TRBV28 and TRBJ2-7; TRBD2 agrees at 10 bases. The CDR3 has 16 residues. Germline CDR1 MDHEN, CDR2 SYDVKM. The V and J ends lost 6 bases and 3 bases, in that order; junction bases with no gene match: 11.

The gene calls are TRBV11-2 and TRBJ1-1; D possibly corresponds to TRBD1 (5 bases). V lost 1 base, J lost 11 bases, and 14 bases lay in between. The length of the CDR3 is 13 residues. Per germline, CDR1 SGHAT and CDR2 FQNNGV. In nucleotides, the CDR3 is TGTGCCAGCAGCTTAGGCTCAGGGCGTAATGCTTTCTTT. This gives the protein CASSLGSGRNAFF.

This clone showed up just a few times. The CDR3 sequence is CASSFPGPPGANVLTF. As DNA, the CDR3 is TGTGCCAGCAGCTTTCCAGGCCCGCCTGGGGCCAACGTCCTGACTTTC. This chain connects TRBV7-3 to TRBJ2-6; no definite D call. V was cut by 3 bases and J by 2 bases, with 11 bases left in between. CDR1 is SGHTA and CDR2 is FQGTGA in the germline V gene. The CDR3 extends over 16 amino acids.

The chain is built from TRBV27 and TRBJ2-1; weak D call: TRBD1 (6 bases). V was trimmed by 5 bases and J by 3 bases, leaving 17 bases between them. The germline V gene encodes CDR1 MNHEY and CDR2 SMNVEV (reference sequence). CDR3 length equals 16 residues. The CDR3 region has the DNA TGTGCCAGCAGTGAGTTCCAGGGGTTGTTCTACAATGAGCAGTTCTTC. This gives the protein CASSEFQGLFYNEQFF.

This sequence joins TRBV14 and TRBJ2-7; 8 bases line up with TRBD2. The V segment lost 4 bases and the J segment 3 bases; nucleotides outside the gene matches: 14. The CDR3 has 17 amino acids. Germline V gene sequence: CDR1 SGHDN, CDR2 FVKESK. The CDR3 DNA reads TGTGCCAGCAGCCGGGCACCAGCGGGAGCTGGTCTCTACGAGCAGTACTTC. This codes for CASSRAPAGAGLYEQYF. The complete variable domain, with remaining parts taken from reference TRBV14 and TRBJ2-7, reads EAGVTQFPSHSVIEKGQTVTLRCDPISGHDNLYWYRRVMGKEIKFLLHFVKESKQDESGMPNNRFLAERTGGTYSTLKVQPAELEDSGVYFCASSRAPAGAGLYEQYFGPGTRLTVT.

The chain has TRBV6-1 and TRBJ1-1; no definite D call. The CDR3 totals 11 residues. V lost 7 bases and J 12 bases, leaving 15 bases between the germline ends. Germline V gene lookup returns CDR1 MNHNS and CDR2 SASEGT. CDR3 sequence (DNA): TGTGCCAGCATGCGACAAGGGCTAACTTTCTTT. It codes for CASMRQGLTFF.